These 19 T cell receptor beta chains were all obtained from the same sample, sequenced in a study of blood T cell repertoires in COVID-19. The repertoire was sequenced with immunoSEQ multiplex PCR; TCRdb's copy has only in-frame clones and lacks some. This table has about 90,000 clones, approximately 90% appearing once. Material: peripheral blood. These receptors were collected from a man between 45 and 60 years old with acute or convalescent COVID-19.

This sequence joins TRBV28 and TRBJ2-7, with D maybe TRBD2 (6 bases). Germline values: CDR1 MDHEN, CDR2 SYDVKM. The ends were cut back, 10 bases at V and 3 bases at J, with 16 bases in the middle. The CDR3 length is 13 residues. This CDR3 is CATESGLFYEQYF. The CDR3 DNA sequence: TGTGCCACGGAATCGGGACTGTTCTACGAGCAGTACTTC.

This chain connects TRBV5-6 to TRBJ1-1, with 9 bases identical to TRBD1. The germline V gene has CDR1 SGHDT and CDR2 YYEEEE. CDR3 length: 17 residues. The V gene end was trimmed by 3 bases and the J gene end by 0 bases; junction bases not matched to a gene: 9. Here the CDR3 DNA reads TGTGCCAGCAGCTGGGCCGGGACAGGGCCAATGAACACTGAAGCTTTCTTT. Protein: CASSWAGTGPMNTEAFF. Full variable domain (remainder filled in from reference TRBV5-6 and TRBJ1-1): DAGVTQSPTHLIKTRGQQVTLRCSPKSGHDTVSWYQQALGQGPQFIFQYYEEEERQRGNFPDRFSGHQFPNYSSELNVNALLLGDSALYLCASSWAGTGPMNTEAFFGQGTRLTVV.

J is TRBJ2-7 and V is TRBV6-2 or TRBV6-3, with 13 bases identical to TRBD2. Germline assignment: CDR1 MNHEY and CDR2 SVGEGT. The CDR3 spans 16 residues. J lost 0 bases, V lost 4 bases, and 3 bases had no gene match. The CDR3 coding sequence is TGTGCCAGCAGTTGGGGACTAGCGGGACTCTCCTACGAGCAGTACTTC. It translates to CASSWGLAGLSYEQYF.

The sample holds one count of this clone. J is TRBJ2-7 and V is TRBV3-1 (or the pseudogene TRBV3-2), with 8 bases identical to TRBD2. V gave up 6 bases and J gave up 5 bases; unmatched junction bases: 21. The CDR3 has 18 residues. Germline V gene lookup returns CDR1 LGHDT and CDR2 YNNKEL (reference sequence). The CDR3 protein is CASSVAFRLSGSRDEQYF. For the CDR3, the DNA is TGTGCCAGCAGTGTTGCCTTTCGATTAAGCGGGAGTCGCGACGAGCAGTACTTC.

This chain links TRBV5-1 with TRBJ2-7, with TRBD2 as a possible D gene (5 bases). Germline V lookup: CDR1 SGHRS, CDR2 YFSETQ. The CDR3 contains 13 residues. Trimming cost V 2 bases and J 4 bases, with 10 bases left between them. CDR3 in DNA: TGCGCCAGCAGCTTCCTCCGCGGGTACGAGCAGTACTTC. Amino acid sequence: CASSFLRGYEQYF.

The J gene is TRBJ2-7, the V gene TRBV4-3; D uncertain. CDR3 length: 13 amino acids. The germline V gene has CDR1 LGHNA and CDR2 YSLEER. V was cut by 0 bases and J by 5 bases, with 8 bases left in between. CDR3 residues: CASSQDDGNEQYF. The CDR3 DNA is TGCGCCAGCAGCCAAGACGATGGCAACGAGCAGTACTTC.

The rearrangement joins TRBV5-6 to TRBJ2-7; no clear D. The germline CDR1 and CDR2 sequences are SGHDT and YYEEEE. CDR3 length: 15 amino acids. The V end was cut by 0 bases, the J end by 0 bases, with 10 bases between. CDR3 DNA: TGTGCCAGCAGCTTGGTCTCGGTCCCCTCCTACGAGCAGTACTTC. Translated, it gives CASSLVSVPSYEQYF.

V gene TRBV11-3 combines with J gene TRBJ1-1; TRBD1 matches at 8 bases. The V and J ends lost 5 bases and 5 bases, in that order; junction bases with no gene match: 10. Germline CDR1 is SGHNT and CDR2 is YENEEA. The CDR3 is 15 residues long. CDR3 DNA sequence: TGTGCCAGCAGCCCACTCGGACAGGGAAGAACTGAAGCTTTCTTT. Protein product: CASSPLGQGRTEAFF.

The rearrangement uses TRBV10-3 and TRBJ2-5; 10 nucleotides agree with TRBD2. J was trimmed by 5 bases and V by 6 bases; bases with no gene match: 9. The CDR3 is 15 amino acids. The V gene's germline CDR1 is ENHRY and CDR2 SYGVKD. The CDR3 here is CAIRGALAGAETQYF. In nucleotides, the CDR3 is TGTGCCATCAGGGGGGCCCTAGCGGGAGCCGAGACCCAGTACTTC.

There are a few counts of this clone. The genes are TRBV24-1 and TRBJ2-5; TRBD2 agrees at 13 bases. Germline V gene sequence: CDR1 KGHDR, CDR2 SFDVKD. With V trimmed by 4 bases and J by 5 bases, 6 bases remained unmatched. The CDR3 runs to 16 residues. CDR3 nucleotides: TGTGCCACCAGTGACCGGACTAGCGGGAGTTTGGAGACCCAGTACTTC. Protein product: CATSDRTSGSLETQYF.

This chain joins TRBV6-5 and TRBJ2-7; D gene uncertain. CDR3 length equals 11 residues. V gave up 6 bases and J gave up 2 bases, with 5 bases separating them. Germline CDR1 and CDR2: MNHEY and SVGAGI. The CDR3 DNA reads TGTGCCAGCAGGAGGCCCTACGAGCAGTACTTC. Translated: CASRRPYEQYF.

The CDR3 DNA is TGTGCCAGCAGGGACGGGCTAGCGGGAGTGGGTGAGCAGTTCTTC. Translation: CASRDGLAGVGEQFF. The chain recombines TRBV27 with TRBJ2-1, with 10 positions matching TRBD2. The CDR3 extends over 15 amino acids. Germline V CDR1 and CDR2: MNHEY, SMNVEV (reference sequence). V trimming: 6 bases; J trimming: 9 bases; junction bases outside the gene matches: 11.

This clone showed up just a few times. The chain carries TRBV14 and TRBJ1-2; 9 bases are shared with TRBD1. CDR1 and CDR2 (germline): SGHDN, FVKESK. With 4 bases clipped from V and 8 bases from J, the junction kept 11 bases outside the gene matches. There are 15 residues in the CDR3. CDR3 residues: CASSPRGTGTGGYTF. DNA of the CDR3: TGTGCCAGCAGCCCCAGAGGGACAGGGACGGGAGGCTACACCTTC. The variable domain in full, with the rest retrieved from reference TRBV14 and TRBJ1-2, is EAGVTQFPSHSVIEKGQTVTLRCDPISGHDNLYWYRRVMGKEIKFLLHFVKESKQDESGMPNNRFLAERTGGTYSTLKVQPAELEDSGVYFCASSPRGTGTGGYTFGSGTRLTVV.

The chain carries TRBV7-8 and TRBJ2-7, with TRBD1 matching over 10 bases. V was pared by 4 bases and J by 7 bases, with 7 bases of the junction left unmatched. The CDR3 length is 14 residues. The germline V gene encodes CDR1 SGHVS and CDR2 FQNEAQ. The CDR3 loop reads CASSSTRQGAEQYF. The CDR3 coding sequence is TGTGCCAGCAGCTCCACGCGACAGGGGGCAGAGCAGTACTTC.

CDR3 nucleotide sequence: TGTGCCAGTAGTATTAGGGACAATAGCAATCAGCCCCAGCATTTT. Translated: CASSIRDNSNQPQHF. The rearrangement joins TRBV19 to TRBJ1-5, with a tentative D call TRBD1 (6 bases). The germline V and J ends were trimmed by 3 bases and 0 bases, with 9 bases remaining between them. Germline values: CDR1 LNHDA, CDR2 SQIVND (reference sequence). The CDR3 runs to 15 residues.

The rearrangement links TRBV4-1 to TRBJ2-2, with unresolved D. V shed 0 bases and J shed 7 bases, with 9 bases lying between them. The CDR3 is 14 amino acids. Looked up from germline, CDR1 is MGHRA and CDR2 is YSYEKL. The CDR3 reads CASSQEGLSGELFF. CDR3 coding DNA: TGCGCCAGCAGCCAAGAGGGCCTGAGCGGGGAGCTGTTTTTT.

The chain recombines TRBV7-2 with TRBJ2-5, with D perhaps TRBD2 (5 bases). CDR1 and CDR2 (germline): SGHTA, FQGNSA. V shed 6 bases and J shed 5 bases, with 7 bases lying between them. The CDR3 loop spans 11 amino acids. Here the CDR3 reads CASSSGETQYF. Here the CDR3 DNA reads TGTGCCAGCAGTTCGGGGGAGACCCAGTACTTC.

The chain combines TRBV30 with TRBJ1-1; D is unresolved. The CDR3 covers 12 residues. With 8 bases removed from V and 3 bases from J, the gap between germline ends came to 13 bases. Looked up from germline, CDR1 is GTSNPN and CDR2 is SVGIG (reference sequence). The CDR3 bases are TGTGCCGAGATGCGGGAGGACACTGAAGCTTTCTTT. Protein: CAEMREDTEAFF.

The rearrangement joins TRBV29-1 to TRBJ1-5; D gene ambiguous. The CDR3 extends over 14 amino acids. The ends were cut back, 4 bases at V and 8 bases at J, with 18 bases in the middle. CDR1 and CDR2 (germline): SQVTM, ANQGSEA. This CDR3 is CSVGLSGVGKPQHF. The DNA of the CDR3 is TGCAGCGTTGGCCTTTCGGGCGTCGGGAAGCCCCAGCATTTT.